Presented here are 8 T cell receptor beta chains from one specimen sequenced in a study of blood T cells in healthy people across ages. The use of a sample-barcoded 5' primer and a J-beta primer mix characterized a second PCR of about 6 to 12 cycles. TCRdb fed the 5' RACE reads into MiXCR, producing one record per CDR3 protein. The sample shows roughly 1,500,000 distinct CDR3 sequences, almost 35% of them seen only once. The sequencing sample was made of blood. These receptors were collected from a woman aged 25 to 39 in good health.

The chain employs TRBV29-1 and TRBJ1-4; D is unresolved. The CDR3 totals 12 residues. Germline V gene data show CDR1 as SQVTM and CDR2 as ANQGSEA. CDR3 in amino acids: CGWVGLAEKLFF. The CDR3 DNA sequence: TGCGGCTGGGTGGGGTTGGCTGAAAAACTGTTTTTT.

The rearrangement links TRBV20-1 to TRBJ2-1; the D call may be TRBD1 or TRBD2 (5 bases each). The tail of the sequence fits TRBJ2-7 better, so the J call may be wrong. This CDR3 is built from 15 residues. Per germline, CDR1 DFQATT and CDR2 SNEGSKA (reference sequence). The CDR3 nucleotides are TGCAGTGCTAGAGATTGGGGGACCGCTCCCGGCGAGCAGTACTTC. Translating gives CSARDWGTAPGEQYF.

The rearrangement links TRBV27 to TRBJ2-1; 14 bases align to TRBD2. The CDR3 has 16 residues. Germline trimming cut 7 bases from V and 8 bases from J; bases unmatched to any gene: 10. Germline assignment: CDR1 MNHEY and CDR2 SMNVEV (reference sequence). This CDR3 reads CASTNPGTSGSYEQFF. CDR3 DNA sequence: TGTGCCAGCACTAATCCCGGGACTAGCGGGAGTTATGAGCAGTTCTTC.

This chain uses TRBV20-1 with TRBJ2-7; 7 bases fit TRBD2. The CDR3 covers 14 residues. Looked up from germline, CDR1 is DFQATT and CDR2 is SNEGSKA (reference sequence). V lost 2 bases, J lost 4 bases, and 8 bases stayed unmatched. The CDR3 DNA reads TGCAGTGCTAGAAGGCGGGAGAAAATATACGAGCAGTACTTC. It translates to CSARRREKIYEQYF.

This clonotype was seen only a few times. The chain carries TRBV12-3 or TRBV12-4 and TRBJ1-2; D call uncertain. Trimming removed 3 bases at V and 6 bases at J, with 8 bases between. The CDR3 sequence is 12 residues long. The CDR3 sequence: CASSFRANGYTF. Here the CDR3 DNA reads TGTGCCAGCAGTTTCCGGGCGAATGGCTACACCTTC.

This chain connects TRBV6-1 to TRBJ2-5; D might be TRBD1 or TRBD2, each matching 6 bases. Germline CDR1 MNHNS, CDR2 SASEGT. This CDR3 region has 13 residues. Trimming took off 6 bases at V and 5 bases at J, with 13 bases between the two ends. The CDR3 sequence: CASRELGGETQYF. The CDR3 DNA reads TGTGCCAGCAGAGAACTAGGGGGGGAGACCCAGTACTTC.

The chain carries TRBV4-1 and TRBJ2-1, with 8 bases aligning to TRBD1. Germline V gene sequence: CDR1 MGHRA, CDR2 YSYEKL. This CDR3 contains 16 residues. The V and J ends lost 1 base and 10 bases, in that order; junction bases with no gene match: 12. CDR3 coding DNA: TGCGCCAGCAGCCAAGGTCGCAGGGGGCACCTTGGGGAGCAGTTCTTC. Amino acids: CASSQGRRGHLGEQFF.

The rearrangement joins TRBV27 to TRBJ2-1, with a possible D match to TRBD1 (5 bases). Germline CDR1 reads MNHEY; CDR2 reads SMNVEV (reference sequence). The length of the CDR3 is 12 residues. The V and J ends lost 6 bases and 10 bases respectively, with 13 bases between them. CDR3 protein: CASSSMGHEQFF. The CDR3 coding sequence is TGTGCCAGCAGCTCCATGGGGCACGAGCAGTTCTTC.